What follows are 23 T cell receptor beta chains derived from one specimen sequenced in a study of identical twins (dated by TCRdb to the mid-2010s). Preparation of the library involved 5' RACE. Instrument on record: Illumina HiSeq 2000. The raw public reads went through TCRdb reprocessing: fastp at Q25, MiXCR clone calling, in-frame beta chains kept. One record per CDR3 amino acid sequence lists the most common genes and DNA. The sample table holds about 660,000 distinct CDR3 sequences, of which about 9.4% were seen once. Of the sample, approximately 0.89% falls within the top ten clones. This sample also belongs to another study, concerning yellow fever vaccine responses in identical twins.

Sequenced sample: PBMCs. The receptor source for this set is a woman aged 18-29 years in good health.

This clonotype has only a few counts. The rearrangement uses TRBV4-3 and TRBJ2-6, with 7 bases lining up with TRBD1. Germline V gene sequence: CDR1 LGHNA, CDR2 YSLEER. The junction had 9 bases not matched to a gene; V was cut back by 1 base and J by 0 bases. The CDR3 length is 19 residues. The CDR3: CASSQGHVGGGSGANVLTF. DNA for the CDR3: TGCGCCAGCAGCCAAGGGCATGTAGGGGGCGGCTCTGGGGCCAACGTCCTGACTTTC.

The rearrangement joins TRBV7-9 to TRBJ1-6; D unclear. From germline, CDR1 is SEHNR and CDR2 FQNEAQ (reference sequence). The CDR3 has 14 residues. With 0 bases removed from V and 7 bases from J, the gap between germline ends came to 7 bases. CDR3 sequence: CASSLAGSNSPLHF. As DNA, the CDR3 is TGTGCCAGCAGCTTAGCGGGAAGCAATTCACCCCTCCACTTT.

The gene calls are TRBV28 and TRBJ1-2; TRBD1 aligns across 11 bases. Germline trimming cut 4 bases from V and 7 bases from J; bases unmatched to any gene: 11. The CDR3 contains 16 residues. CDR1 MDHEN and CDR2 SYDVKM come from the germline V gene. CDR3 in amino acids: CASSWTGGRQGSGYTF. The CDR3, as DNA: TGTGCCAGCAGTTGGACAGGGGGCCGACAGGGGAGTGGCTACACCTTC.

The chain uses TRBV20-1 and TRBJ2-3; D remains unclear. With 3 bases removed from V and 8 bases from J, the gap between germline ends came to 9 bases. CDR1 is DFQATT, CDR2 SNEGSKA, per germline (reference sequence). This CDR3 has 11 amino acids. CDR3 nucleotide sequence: TGCAGTGCTAGGGCGGTGGTTACGCAGTATTTT. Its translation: CSARAVVTQYF.

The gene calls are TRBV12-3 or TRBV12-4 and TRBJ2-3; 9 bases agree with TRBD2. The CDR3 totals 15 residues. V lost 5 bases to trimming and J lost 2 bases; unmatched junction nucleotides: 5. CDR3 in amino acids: CASSMTSGYTDTQYF. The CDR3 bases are TGTGCCAGCAGTATGACTAGCGGATACACAGATACGCAGTATTTT.

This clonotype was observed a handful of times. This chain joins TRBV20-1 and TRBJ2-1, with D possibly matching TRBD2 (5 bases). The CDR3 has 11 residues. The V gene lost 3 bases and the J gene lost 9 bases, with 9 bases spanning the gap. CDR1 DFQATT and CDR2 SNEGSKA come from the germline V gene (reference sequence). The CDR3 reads CSASRGPEQFF. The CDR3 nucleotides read TGCAGTGCTAGTAGAGGGCCTGAGCAGTTCTTC.

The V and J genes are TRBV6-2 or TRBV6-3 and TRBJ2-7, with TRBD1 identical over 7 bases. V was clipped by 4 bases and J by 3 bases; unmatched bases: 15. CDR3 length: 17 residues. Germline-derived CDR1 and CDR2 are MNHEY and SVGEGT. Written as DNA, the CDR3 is TGTGCCAGCAGTTTGGACAGGAGCCAAACCAGGTACTACGAGCAGTACTTC. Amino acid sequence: CASSLDRSQTRYYEQYF.

The CDR3 coding sequence is TGCAGCGTCCGGACTGCCTCCTACAATGAGCAGTTCTTC. Translated, it gives CSVRTASYNEQFF. V and J are TRBV29-1 and TRBJ2-1, with a possible D match to TRBD2 (5 bases). CDR3 length: 13 residues. Germline V gene sequence: CDR1 SQVTM, CDR2 ANQGSEA. The V end lost 6 bases, the J end lost 0 bases, and 9 bases lay between the germline ends.

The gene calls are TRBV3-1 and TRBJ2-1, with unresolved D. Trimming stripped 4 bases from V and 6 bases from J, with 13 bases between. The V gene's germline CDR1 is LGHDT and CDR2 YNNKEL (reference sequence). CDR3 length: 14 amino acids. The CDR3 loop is CASSLAVYLNEQFF. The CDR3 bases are TGTGCCAGCAGCCTGGCCGTCTATCTCAATGAGCAGTTCTTC.

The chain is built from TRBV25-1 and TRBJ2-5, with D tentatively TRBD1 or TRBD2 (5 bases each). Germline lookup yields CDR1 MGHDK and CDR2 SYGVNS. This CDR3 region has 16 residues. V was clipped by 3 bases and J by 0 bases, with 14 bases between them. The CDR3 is CASSDGGRRHQETQYF. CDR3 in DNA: TGTGCCAGCAGTGATGGGGGAAGGCGCCACCAAGAGACCCAGTACTTC.

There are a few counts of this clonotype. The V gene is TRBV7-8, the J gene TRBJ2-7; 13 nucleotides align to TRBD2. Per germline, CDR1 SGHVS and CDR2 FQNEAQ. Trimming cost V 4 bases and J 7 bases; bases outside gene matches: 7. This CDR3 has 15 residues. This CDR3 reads CASSSGLAGVREQYF. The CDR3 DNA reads TGTGCCAGCAGCTCTGGACTAGCGGGAGTTCGGGAGCAGTACTTC.

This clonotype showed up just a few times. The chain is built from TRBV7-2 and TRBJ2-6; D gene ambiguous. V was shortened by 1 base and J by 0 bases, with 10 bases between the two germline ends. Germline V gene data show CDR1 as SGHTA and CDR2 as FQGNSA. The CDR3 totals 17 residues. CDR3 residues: CASSLVGFYSGANVLTF. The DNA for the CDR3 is TGTGCCAGCAGCTTAGTAGGATTCTACTCTGGGGCCAACGTCCTGACTTTC.

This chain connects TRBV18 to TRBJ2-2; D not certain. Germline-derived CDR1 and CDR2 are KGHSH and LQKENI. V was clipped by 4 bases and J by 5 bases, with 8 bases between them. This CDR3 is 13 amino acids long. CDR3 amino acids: CASSRGETGELFF. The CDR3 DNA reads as TGTGCCAGCTCACGTGGCGAGACCGGGGAGCTGTTTTTT. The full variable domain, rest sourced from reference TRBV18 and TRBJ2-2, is NAGVMQNPRHLVRRRGQEARLRCSPMKGHSHVYWYRQLPEEGLKFMVYLQKENIIDESGMPKERFSAEFPKEGPSILRIQQVVRGDSAAYFCASSRGETGELFFGEGSRLTVL.

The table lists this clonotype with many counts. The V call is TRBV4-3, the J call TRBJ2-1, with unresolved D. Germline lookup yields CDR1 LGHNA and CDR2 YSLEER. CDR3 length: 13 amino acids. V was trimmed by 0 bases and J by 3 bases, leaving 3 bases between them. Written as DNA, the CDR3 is TGCGCCAGCAGCCAAGAACTCTACAATGAGCAGTTCTTC. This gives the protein CASSQELYNEQFF.

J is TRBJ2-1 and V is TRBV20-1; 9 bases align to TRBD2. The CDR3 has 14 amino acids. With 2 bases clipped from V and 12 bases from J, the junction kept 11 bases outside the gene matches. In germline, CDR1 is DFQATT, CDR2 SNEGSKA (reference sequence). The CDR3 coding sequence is TGCAGTGCTAGAAGGAGGGCTAGCGGGATGGGGCAGTTCTTC. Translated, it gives CSARRRASGMGQFF.

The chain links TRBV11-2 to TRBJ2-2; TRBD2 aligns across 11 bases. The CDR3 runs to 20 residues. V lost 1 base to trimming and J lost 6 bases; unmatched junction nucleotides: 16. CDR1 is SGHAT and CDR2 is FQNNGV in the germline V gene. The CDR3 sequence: CASSLGGRLAGRQRSGELFF. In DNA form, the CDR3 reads TGTGCCAGCAGCTTAGGGGGTAGACTAGCGGGGCGTCAAAGGTCCGGGGAGCTGTTTTTT.

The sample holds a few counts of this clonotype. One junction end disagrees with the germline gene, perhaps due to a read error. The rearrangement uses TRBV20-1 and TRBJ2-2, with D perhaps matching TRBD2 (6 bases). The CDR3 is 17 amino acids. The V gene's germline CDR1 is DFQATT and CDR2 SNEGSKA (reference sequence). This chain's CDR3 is CCARDRRRGEVPGELFF. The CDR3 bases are TGCTGTGCTAGAGATCGGCGGCGCGGGGAGGTGCCCGGGGAGCTGTTTTTT.

DNA of the CDR3: TGTGCCAGCTCACTTGATGGGGCTGCCAACTACGAGCAGTACTTC. It yields the protein CASSLDGAANYEQYF. The chain joins TRBV18 to TRBJ2-7; tentatively, D is TRBD1 (5 bases). Trimming pared 4 bases from V and 3 bases from J, leaving 16 bases between. The length of the CDR3 is 15 residues. CDR1 is KGHSH and CDR2 is LQKENI in the germline V gene.

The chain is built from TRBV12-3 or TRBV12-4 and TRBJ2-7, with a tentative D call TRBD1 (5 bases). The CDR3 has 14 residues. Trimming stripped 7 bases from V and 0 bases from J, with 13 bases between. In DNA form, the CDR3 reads TGTGCCAGCACCCTATTTCAGGGCTCCTACGAGCAGTACTTC. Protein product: CASTLFQGSYEQYF.

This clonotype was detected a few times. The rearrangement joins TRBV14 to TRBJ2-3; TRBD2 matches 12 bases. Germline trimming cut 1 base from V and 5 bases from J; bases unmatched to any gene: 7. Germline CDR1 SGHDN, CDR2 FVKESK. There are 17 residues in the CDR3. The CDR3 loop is CASSQGRLAGEVDTQYF. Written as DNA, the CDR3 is TGTGCCAGCAGCCAAGGAAGACTAGCGGGAGAGGTAGATACGCAGTATTTT.

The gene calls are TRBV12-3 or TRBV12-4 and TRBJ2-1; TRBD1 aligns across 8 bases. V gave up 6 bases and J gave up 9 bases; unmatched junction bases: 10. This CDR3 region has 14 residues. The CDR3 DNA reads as TGTGCCAGCAGGTCGGACAGGGTGAGGAGTGAGCAGTTCTTC. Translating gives CASRSDRVRSEQFF.

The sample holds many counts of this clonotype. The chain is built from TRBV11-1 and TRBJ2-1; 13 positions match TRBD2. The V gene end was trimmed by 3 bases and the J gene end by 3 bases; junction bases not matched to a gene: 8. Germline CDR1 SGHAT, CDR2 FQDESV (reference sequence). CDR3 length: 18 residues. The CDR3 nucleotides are TGTGCCAGCAGCTTTCGTACTAGCGGGGGGGCTGGCTACAATGAGCAGTTCTTC. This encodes CASSFRTSGGAGYNEQFF. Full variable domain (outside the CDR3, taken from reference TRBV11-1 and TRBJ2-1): EAEVAQSPRYKITEKSQAVAFWCDPISGHATLYWYRQILGQGPELLVQFQDESVVDDSQLPKDRFSAERLKGVDSTLKIQPAELGDSAMYLCASSFRTSGGAGYNEQFFGPGTRLTVL.

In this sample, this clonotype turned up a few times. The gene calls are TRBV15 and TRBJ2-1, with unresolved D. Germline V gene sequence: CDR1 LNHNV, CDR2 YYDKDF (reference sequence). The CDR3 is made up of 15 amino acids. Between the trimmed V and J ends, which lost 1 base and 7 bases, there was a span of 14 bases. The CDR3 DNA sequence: TGTGCCACCAGCAGAGCCCCGACGGTGGGGAATGAGCAGTTCTTC. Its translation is CATSRAPTVGNEQFF.